This TCR beta chain was observed in a study of blood T cell repertoires in COVID-19. Study background: Whether acute or convalescent, the COVID-19 samples came from the United States, Italy and Spain. The cDNA or gDNA used as material had been derived from T cells, B-cell-depleted T cells, or PBMCs.

As handled by the study authors: Reference gene primer amplification gave nucleated cell count estimates. The table came from immunoSEQ multiplex PCR; TCRdb's copy has only in-frame clones and leaves some out. That table furnishes V, J and clone size, whereas the DNA furnished D and trimming. The table records approximately 230,000 clones, 65% to 90% of them present only once. This CDR3 is 14 amino acids long. Germline values: CDR1 MDHEN, CDR2 SYDVKM. V was clipped by 3 bases and J by 7 bases; unmatched bases: 4. This chain uses TRBV28 with TRBJ1-5; 9 nucleotides align to TRBD1. The sequence came from an elderly woman with active or convalescent COVID-19. Sequenced input: peripheral blood. The DNA of the CDR3 is TGTGCCAGCAGTTTGGGACAGGGCAGCCAGCCCCAGCATTTT. It codes for CASSLGQGSQPQHF.